This T cell receptor beta chain is from a study of blood T cell repertoires in COVID-19. Study-level information: The study drew acute and convalescent COVID-19 samples from the United States, Italy and Spain. PBMCs, B-cell-depleted T cells, or T cells were the source of the cDNA or gDNA that made up the material.

In the original workflow: For nucleated cells, counts were estimated from reference gene primer amplification. The data were produced by immunoSEQ multiplex PCR, yet TCRdb's version contains in-frame clones alone and is incomplete. The DNA gave D and trimming, while V, J and clone size come from that table. The data contain about 99,000 clones, 70% to 85% of them singletons. Germline assignment: CDR1 LNHDA and CDR2 SQIVND (reference sequence). CDR3 length equals 15 residues. J was trimmed by 4 bases and V by 5 bases; bases with no gene match: 7. The sequenced sample was peripheral blood. This sequence joins TRBV19 and TRBJ1-5; 8 bases match TRBD1. This receptor was obtained from a woman aged 80 or over with active or convalescent COVID-19. The CDR3 here is CASSFTQGANQPQHF. For the CDR3, the DNA is TGTGCCAGTAGTTTTACCCAGGGGGCGAATCAGCCCCAGCATTTT.